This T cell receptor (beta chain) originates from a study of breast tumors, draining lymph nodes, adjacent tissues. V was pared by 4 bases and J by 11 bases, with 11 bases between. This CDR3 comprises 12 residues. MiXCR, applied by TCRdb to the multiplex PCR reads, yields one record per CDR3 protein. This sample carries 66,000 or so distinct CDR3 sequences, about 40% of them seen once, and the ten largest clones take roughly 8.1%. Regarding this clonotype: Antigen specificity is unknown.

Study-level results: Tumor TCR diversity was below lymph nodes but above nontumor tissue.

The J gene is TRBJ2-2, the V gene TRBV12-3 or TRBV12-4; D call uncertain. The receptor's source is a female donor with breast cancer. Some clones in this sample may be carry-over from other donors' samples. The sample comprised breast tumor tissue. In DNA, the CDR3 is TGTGCCAGCAGTTCTAGTGGCGGTGAGCTGTTTTTT. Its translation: CASSSSGGELFF.